These T cell receptor beta chains were read from a single sample in a study of T-cell reconstitution after alpha-beta-depleted transplantation in children. TCRdb processed the PCR reads anew with MiXCR; each CDR3 protein has one entry. The data hold hundreds of thousands of distinct CDR3 sequences, with 16% observed a single time. The sequenced sample was PBMCs, mostly from graft donor cells, obtained 360 days after TCRalphabeta/CD19-depleted stem cell transplant. These receptor sequences come from a male patient younger than 18 who had a stem cell transplant for acute lymphoblastic leukemia, so the T cells may come from the graft donor. CDR3s include the opening cysteine and the closing phenylalanine or tryptophan. The D gene is left open where the match is weak. Expanded clones get a size class; other rows say once, few or many, or leave the size out.

D gene	V gene	J gene	clone size	CDR3 DNA	CDR3 protein
NA	TRBV6-6	TRBJ1-2	few	TGTGCCAGCAGTTACGACAGCAGGAATGGCTACACCTTC	CASSYDSRNGYTF
TRBD2	TRBV27	TRBJ2-2	NA	TGTGCCAGCGGCTCGCCGTGGCGGGAGGATACCGGGGAGCTGTTTTTT	CASGSPWREDTGELFF
NA	TRBV7-9	TRBJ2-7	NA	TGTGCCAGCAGCTCGCTACCCCCGGAGCGCTCCTACGAGCAGTACTTC	CASSSLPPERSYEQYF
NA	TRBV5-1	TRBJ2-2	few	TGCGCCAGCAGCTTGCCCAGCGCAAGGAACACCGGGGAGCTGTTTTTT	CASSLPSARNTGELFF
NA	TRBV20-1	TRBJ2-1	few	TGCAGTGTCCGAAGACAGCTTAGCTCCTACAATGAGCAGTTCTTC	CSVRRQLSSYNEQFF
NA	TRBV7-9	TRBJ2-1	few	TGTGCCAGCAACGATGAGCAGTTCTTC	CASNDEQFF
NA	TRBV20-1	TRBJ2-1	NA	TGCAGTGCTACCCAAGCCAAAAAAAGGCCCAATGAGCAGTTCTTC	CSATQAKKRPNEQFF
TRBD1	TRBV29-1	TRBJ2-2	NA	TGCAGCGTTGAAGTCGGGGTTCTGGGACAGGGGGCAATAAGCACCGGGGAGCTGTTTTTT	CSVEVGVLGQGAISTGELFF
TRBD2	TRBV20-1	TRBJ2-3	few	TGCAGTGCTAGAGTTAGCGGGAGGGCCTTCCACACAGATACGCAGTATTTT	CSARVSGRAFHTDTQYF
NA	TRBV20-1	TRBJ2-7	few	TGCAGTGCAAAACACCTGACTAGAAGTCTCTACGAGCAGTACTTC	CSAKHLTRSLYEQYF
TRBD2	TRBV20-1	TRBJ2-2	many	TGCAGTGCTAGAGATCCTAGCGGGAGGGAGAACACCGGGGAGCTGTTTTTT	CSARDPSGRENTGELFF
NA	TRBV4-1	TRBJ2-1	many	TGCGCCAGCAGCCAAAGGACCCAAGGGAATGAGCAGTTCTTC	CASSQRTQGNEQFF
TRBD1	TRBV2	TRBJ1-5	few	TGTGCCAGCAGTGGGGACAGGGGGCGAGGCCAGCCCCAGCATTTT	CASSGDRGRGQPQHF
NA	TRBV6-1	TRBJ2-4	NA	TGTGCCAGCAGTGAAGAGAGCCTCCTAGCCAAAAACATTCAGTACTTC	CASSEESLLAKNIQYF
TRBD2	TRBV9	TRBJ2-1	NA	TGTGCCAGCACCGGGACTAGCGAGTACAATGAGCAGTTCTTC	CASTGTSEYNEQFF
TRBD2	TRBV7-9	TRBJ2-5	NA	TGTGCCAGCAGCCCCCTGGGGGTAGCGGGAAACCAAGAGACCCAGTACTTC	CASSPLGVAGNQETQYF
NA	TRBV14	TRBJ2-1	many	TGTGCCAGCAGCCCCTTTTGGGGTGAGCAGTTCTTC	CASSPFWGEQFF
NA	TRBV20-1	TRBJ2-5	few	TGCAGTGCTAGAGTGGAGTGGCAGAAGGGAGAGACCCAGTACTTC	CSARVEWQKGETQYF
TRBD2	TRBV9	TRBJ2-2	NA	TGTGCCAGCAGCCCGGACTGGACTAGCGGGAGGAAGGGCGGGGAGCTGTTTTTT	CASSPDWTSGRKGGELFF
NA	TRBV5-1	TRBJ1-1	few	TGCGCCAGCAGCTTTTTGGACGGAATGAACACTGAAGCTTTCTTT	CASSFLDGMNTEAFF
NA	TRBV12-3/TRBV12-4	TRBJ2-7	few	TGTGCCAGCGTACACAAAAACAGGGTAGGGTTCGAGCAGTACTTC	CASVHKNRVGFEQYF
NA	TRBV4-1	TRBJ2-5	few	TGCGCCAGCAGCCAAGAGGTATCAGTCCAAGAGACCCAGTACTTC	CASSQEVSVQETQYF
TRBD2	TRBV4-1	TRBJ2-7	NA	TGCGCCAGCAGAAAAGCACCAGGACTAGTATCCTACGAGCAGTACTTC	CASRKAPGLVSYEQYF
NA	TRBV20-1	TRBJ2-5	many	TGCAGTGCTGAGAGTAGCGTATGGACCCAGTACTTC	CSAESSVWTQYF
NA	TRBV10-1	TRBJ2-7	NA	TGCGCCAGCACTTCGAGGAAGGGTTCCGAGCAGTACTTC	CASTSRKGSEQYF
TRBD1	TRBV29-1	TRBJ2-7	many	TGCAGCGTTGAGATCCGACAGGGTTACGAGCAGTACTTC	CSVEIRQGYEQYF
NA	TRBV20-1	TRBJ1-5	few	TGCAGTGCTAGTGCCCAGGGTGGGCAGCCCCAGCATTTT	CSASAQGGQPQHF
NA	TRBV3-1	TRBJ2-7	NA	TGTGCCAGCAGCCAACTCTCCGGGACTCTCTACGAGCAGTACTTC	CASSQLSGTLYEQYF
TRBD2	TRBV7-6	TRBJ2-7	many	TGTGCCAGCAGCCCTCCCGGACTAGCGGGCTACGAGCAGTACTTC	CASSPPGLAGYEQYF
TRBD1	TRBV27	TRBJ2-3	NA	TGTGCCAGCAGTCCGATGGGACAGGGTCCAAGCAATCCGGCAGATACGCAGTATTTT	CASSPMGQGPSNPADTQYF
NA	TRBV20-1	TRBJ1-2	NA	TGCAGTGCTAGCGAGAGAGAGGTGGGGGGATCGACGGGGTTATATGGCTACACCTTC	CSASEREVGGSTGLYGYTF
TRBD2	TRBV11-2	TRBJ2-1	NA	TGTGCCAGCAGCCCCCGGGGGGACTCCCTAGGCATTGAGCAGTTCTTC	CASSPRGDSLGIEQFF
TRBD2	TRBV29-1	TRBJ2-7	few	TGCAGCGTTGCCTCGGGGCAAGCGGGGGCTGCTTTCTACGAGCAGTACTTC	CSVASGQAGAAFYEQYF
NA	TRBV6-5	TRBJ1-2	NA	TGTGCCAGCACCGCCGGATCTTATGGCTACACCTTC	CASTAGSYGYTF
NA	TRBV7-2	TRBJ2-6	few	TGTGCCAGCAGCTTAGCGCTTCTAGGGTCTGGGGCCAACGTCCTGACTTTC	CASSLALLGSGANVLTF
TRBD1	TRBV5-6	TRBJ2-2	few	TGTGCCAGCAGCTTTGACAGGGTGCTCGCCGGGGAGCTGTTTTTT	CASSFDRVLAGELFF
NA	TRBV18	TRBJ1-4	many	TGTGCCAGCTCACCACCGCATCAGGGTCGTAATGAAAAACTGTTTTTT	CASSPPHQGRNEKLFF
NA	TRBV20-1	TRBJ2-1	many	TGCAGTGCTAGCCTTCCCAATGAGCAGTTCTTC	CSASLPNEQFF
NA	TRBV15	TRBJ2-7	NA	TGTGCCACCAGCAGAGGCGATTTTGTCCCCTCTAAGGCCTACGAGCAGTACTTC	CATSRGDFVPSKAYEQYF
TRBD2	TRBV7-2	TRBJ2-7	NA	TGTGCCAGCAGCTTAGTTTTTGGGGAGGGTACCTACGAGCAGTACTTC	CASSLVFGEGTYEQYF
TRBD2	TRBV7-9	TRBJ2-1	few	TGTGCCAGCAGCTTCTCTAGCGGGAGCAATGAGCAGTTCTTC	CASSFSSGSNEQFF
TRBD1	TRBV20-1	TRBJ2-1	few	TGCAGTGCTAGACCGGGACAGGGACGAGGGCAGTTCTTC	CSARPGQGRGQFF
NA	TRBV12-3/TRBV12-4	TRBJ2-7	few	TGTGCCAGCAGTCTCCGGGGACAACCCTCCGAGCAGTACTTC	CASSLRGQPSEQYF
TRBD1	TRBV27	TRBJ1-2	few	TGTGCCAGCAGTTTATCGGGACAGGGGATTGGCTACACCTTC	CASSLSGQGIGYTF
NA	TRBV5-1	TRBJ1-6	few	TGCGCCAGCAGCTTGGCCGTCGGGACCGGACATTCACCCCTCCACTTT	CASSLAVGTGHSPLHF
TRBD1	TRBV7-2	TRBJ1-4	few	TGTGCCAGCAGCCCGGGACAGGGTCCAACTAATGAAAAACTGTTTTTT	CASSPGQGPTNEKLFF
TRBD1	TRBV9	TRBJ1-2	few	TGTGCCAGCAGCACCCGGACAGGGAAAAGAGGCTACACCTTC	CASSTRTGKRGYTF
TRBD1	TRBV12-3/TRBV12-4	TRBJ2-2	NA	TGTGCCAGCAGTTTGAAAGGGGGCCACACCGGGGAGCTGTTTTTT	CASSLKGGHTGELFF
TRBD2	TRBV3-1	TRBJ2-3	NA	TGTGCCAGCAGCCAACGGGCTAGCGGACGCGCGAGCACAGATACGCAGTATTTT	CASSQRASGRASTDTQYF